This TCR beta chain was sequenced during a study of human T cells and chemical hapten exposure. General study findings and limits: Significantly greater numbers of large CDR3 similarity clusters came from expanded TCRs than from controls. Sensitizing to DPC left TCRs with a frequency above 1 in 1000 unaltered.

The sample holds a few counts of this clonotype. What it recognizes is unknown. TCRdb re-called the RACE reads with MiXCR, one entry per CDR3 protein. The table shows over 95,000 distinct CDR3 sequences, with around 12% occurring only once. Documented time point: patch test 1, 2 weeks after DPC sensitization. Noted treatment: therapeutic diphenylcyclopropenone sensitization with weekly scalp DPC. The CDR3 totals 18 residues. CDR1 is DFQATT, CDR2 SNEGSKA, per germline (reference sequence). The J segment lost 0 bases and the V segment lost 6 bases, leaving 16 bases of the junction unmatched. V and J are TRBV20-1 and TRBJ2-1; 8 bases agree with TRBD2. The TCR sequence derives from a woman aged 40 to 50 with alopecia areata. Some clones in this sample may be carry-over from other donors' samples. The sample consisted of whole blood, taken in connection with sensitization to the hapten diphenylcyclopropenone (DPC). CDR3 amino acids: CSATTSGGVPNSYNEQFF. The CDR3 DNA reads TGCAGTGCCACGACCAGCGGGGGAGTCCCTAACTCCTACAATGAGCAGTTCTTC.